The rows below give T cell receptor beta chains drawn from one sample of a study of blood T cell repertoires in COVID-19. Data came from immunoSEQ multiplex PCR; TCRdb stores just in-frame clones and leaves some out. The table includes just over 60,000 clones, around four fifths detected once. The sequencing sample was made of peripheral blood. Receptor source: a woman older than 75 with active or convalescent COVID-19. CDR3s include the opening cysteine and the closing phenylalanine or tryptophan. D genes are given only for firm matches. The size entry is marked missing in some rows and otherwise reads once, few, many or a size class.

clone size	J gene	D gene	V gene	CDR3 DNA	CDR3 protein
.	TRBJ1-5	.	TRBV6-6	TGTGCCAGCAGTCCTAATTATAGCAATCAGCCCCAGCATTTT	CASSPNYSNQPQHF
.	TRBJ1-4	TRBD1	TRBV7-2	TGTGCCAGCAGCTTCGCGTGGACAGGGGCTGAAAAACTGTTTTTT	CASSFAWTGAEKLFF
.	TRBJ1-1	.	TRBV5-1	TGCGCCAGCAGCTTGGGGAGGAACACTGAAGCTTTCTTT	CASSLGRNTEAFF
.	TRBJ1-1	.	TRBV5-1	TGCGCCAGCGCTCACAACCGGGGGAACACTGAAGCTTTCTTT	CASAHNRGNTEAFF
.	TRBJ1-1	.	TRBV2	TGTGCCACCGAGGCCGAGAGGAACACTGAAGCTTTCTTT	CATEAERNTEAFF
.	TRBJ2-7	.	TRBV6-5	TGTGCCAGCAGTTACTCGACCCTAGCTGATAGCGAGCAGTACTTC	CASSYSTLADSEQYF
once	TRBJ2-3	.	TRBV11-2	TGTGCCAGCAGCTCTGGAGGAGATACGCAGTATTTT	CASSSGGDTQYF
.	TRBJ2-7	TRBD2	TRBV18	TGTGCCAGCTCACCCTCCTCTAGCGGGGTCTACGAGCAGTACTTC	CASSPSSSGVYEQYF
.	TRBJ1-2	TRBD1	TRBV18	TGTGCCAGCTCACCGGGACAGACTTATAACTATGGCTACACCTTC	CASSPGQTYNYGYTF
.	TRBJ1-2	.	TRBV6-5	TGTGCCATTGGGGACACCCGGGGAGGCTACACCTTC	CAIGDTRGGYTF
.	TRBJ1-6	.	TRBV18	TGTGCCAGCTCACCCTCCGACAGTTCCGGATCCCTCCACTTT	CASSPSDSSGSLHF
.	TRBJ1-2	TRBD1	TRBV5-1	TGCGCCAGCAGCTCGGGACAGGGGGATGGCTACACCTTC	CASSSGQGDGYTF
.	TRBJ2-7	TRBD1	TRBV29-1	TGCAGCGTTTCCTCAGGGGGTCTTTACGAGCAGTACTTC	CSVSSGGLYEQYF
.	TRBJ1-1	TRBD1	TRBV7-9	TGTGCCAGCAGAGAGACAGGGATGAACACTGAAGCTTTCTTT	CASRETGMNTEAFF
.	TRBJ1-4	TRBD1	TRBV6-5	TGTGCCAGCAGTACCGGGACAGATAATGAAAAACTGTTTTTT	CASSTGTDNEKLFF
.	TRBJ2-2	TRBD1	TRBV7-9	TGTGCCAGCAGCTCCCCTGGGGACAGGGCAACAAACACCGGGGAGCTGTTTTTT	CASSSPGDRATNTGELFF
.	TRBJ1-3	.	TRBV10-3	TGTGCCGGCGCCATCGGACTCTCGGGAAACACCATATATTTT	CAGAIGLSGNTIYF
.	TRBJ1-2	.	TRBV7-9	TGTGCCAGCAGCTCACTCGGTAGCGGCTACACCTTC	CASSSLGSGYTF
.	TRBJ2-3	.	TRBV7-3	TGTGCCAGCAGCTCGTCAAGAGGCGATACGCAGTATTTT	CASSSSRGDTQYF
.	TRBJ2-5	TRBD2	TRBV11-2	TGTGCCAGCAGCTCGGGGGGGGAAGAGACCCAGTACTTC	CASSSGGEETQYF
.	TRBJ1-5	TRBD1	TRBV5-4	TGTGCCAGCAGCTCGACTGGACAGGGCGTAAGCCAGCCCCAGCATTTT	CASSSTGQGVSQPQHF
.	TRBJ1-5	TRBD1	TRBV6-1	TGTGCCAGCAGTGAACAGGGGGCGATTAGCAATCAGCCCCAGCATTTT	CASSEQGAISNQPQHF
.	TRBJ2-5	TRBD2	TRBV4-2	TGTGCCAGCAGCCGCCCCGGCCCAGCGGGGGGGTACCAAGAGACCCAGTACTTC	CASSRPGPAGGYQETQYF
.	TRBJ1-2	.	TRBV21-1	TGTGCCAGCAGCAAAGCGCTTGGACAGGGACCGGGTGGCTACACCTTC	CASSKALGQGPGGYTF
few	TRBJ1-2	.	TRBV3-1/TRBV3-2	TGTGCCAGCAGCCAAGACGGGATGGTCTACACCTTC	CASSQDGMVYTF
.	TRBJ1-1	TRBD1	TRBV11-3	TGTGCCAGCAGCTTAGAAGGGACAGGGAGCACTGAAGCTTTCTTT	CASSLEGTGSTEAFF
.	TRBJ2-2	.	TRBV3-1/TRBV3-2	TGTGCCAGCAGCCAAGACGACACCGGGGAGCTGTTTTTT	CASSQDDTGELFF
.	TRBJ1-1	TRBD1	TRBV10-3	TGTGCCATCAGCGCGGACAGGGCGAGTAGCATCTTGAACACTGAAGCTTTCTTT	CAISADRASSILNTEAFF
.	TRBJ2-1	TRBD2	TRBV6-1	TGTGCCAGCAGTGCGAGGACTAGCGGGGGCCGATACTCCTACAATGAGCAGTTCTTC	CASSARTSGGRYSYNEQFF
.	TRBJ1-2	.	TRBV18	TGTGCCAGCTCGCCCATGGACAGTTTCTATGGCTACACCTTC	CASSPMDSFYGYTF
.	TRBJ2-1	TRBD1	TRBV15	TGTGCCACCAGCCGAAGACAGGGAACCTACAATGAGCAGTTCTTC	CATSRRQGTYNEQFF
.	TRBJ1-4	.	TRBV9	TGTGCCAGCAGCCCCCGTGAAGGGAGGTTCACTAATGAAAAACTGTTTTTT	CASSPREGRFTNEKLFF
.	TRBJ1-1	.	TRBV9	TGTGCCAGCAGCGTAGGTCCAGACATGAACACTGAAGCTTTCTTT	CASSVGPDMNTEAFF
.	TRBJ2-3	TRBD2	TRBV7-6	TGTGCCAGCAGCTTATCGGCCGGGGGGGTCACAGATACGCAGTATTTT	CASSLSAGGVTDTQYF
.	TRBJ2-4	.	TRBV7-3	TGTGCCAGCAGTTCGACGGGGGAGAACGGTGGAAACATTCAGTACTTC	CASSSTGENGGNIQYF
few	TRBJ2-5	TRBD2	TRBV7-2	TGTGCCAGCAGCTTAGCTAGCGGGGGTCCCGAGACCCAGTACTTC	CASSLASGGPETQYF
.	TRBJ1-2	.	TRBV20-1	TGCAGTACGACCAGGGGATGGGGCTACACCTTC	CSTTRGWGYTF
.	TRBJ2-2	TRBD2	TRBV28	TGTGCCAGCATCGCTAGCGGGGGGTGGAACACCGGGGAGCTGTTTTTT	CASIASGGWNTGELFF
.	TRBJ2-3	TRBD2	TRBV11-3	TGTGCCAGCAGCCTAGCGGGGGGGCAAACAGATACGCAGTATTTT	CASSLAGGQTDTQYF
few	TRBJ2-7	TRBD1	TRBV15	TGTGCCACCAGCAGAGATCTCGTAGGGACAGGAGACTACTCCTACGAGCAGTACTTC	CATSRDLVGTGDYSYEQYF
.	TRBJ1-1	.	TRBV5-1	TGCGCCAGCAGCTTGCAGGGAACGAACACTGAAGCTTTCTTT	CASSLQGTNTEAFF
.	TRBJ1-2	TRBD1	TRBV19	TGTGCCAGTACCCGGACAGGGCCCCTTAACTATGGCTACACCTTC	CASTRTGPLNYGYTF
.	TRBJ1-2	.	TRBV5-1	TGCGCCAGCAGCCAGGGGCGGCAGGGGATTTTCTATGGCTACACCTTC	CASSQGRQGIFYGYTF